This record looks at one T cell receptor beta chain sequence and its context. What this receptor recognizes is not known. No much larger clone is present one base from it, and per-base qualities are unavailable. The library was generated by the immunoSEQ multiplex PCR assay. The multiplex PCR relied on a mix of 60 forward primers for TCR Vbeta segments and 13 reverse primers for TCR Jbeta segments. Amplification of the CDR3 region of rearranged TCR beta genes was performed with a multiplex PCR assay on genomic DNA. On the Illumina HiSeq System, the amplified TCR beta libraries were sequenced as 87-base-pair reads. On the study's bioinformatics: A later analysis tallied around 87 million unique TCR beta chains across the 666 repertoires, and about 12 million of those chains were shared by two or more donors. Raw reads were error-corrected and collapsed into unique sequences with a nearest-neighbor algorithm that merged closely related sequences to remove PCR and sequencing errors. Alignment of CDR3 sequences to IMGT reference sequences was used to assign V, D and J gene segments. For a sequence to be retained, at least a six-nucleotide match to both a V gene segment and a J gene segment was required. A rearrangement counted as productive if the CDR3 had no stop codons and remained in frame with V and J, and every other rearrangement counted as non-productive. Following IMGT convention, CDR3 was defined as the stretch from the second conserved V-encoded cysteine to the conserved J-encoded phenylalanine. Sequences without an unambiguous match to a single V gene segment were excluded from the earlier analysis of a few hundred of the donors. An earlier analysis of roughly 590 of the donors called V segments functional above 56.7% productive rearrangements and segregating when the between-donor standard deviation exceeded 5%. To diagnose cytomegalovirus status from the catalog of TCR beta chain sequences, a statistical classification framework was built. In a later analysis, V and J genes were assigned by comparing TCR nucleotide sequences against IMGT/GENE-DB human TR gene sequences. In a later analysis, CDR3 sequences and most-parsimonious VDJ recombination scenarios were assigned using the TCRdist pipeline. In a later analysis, each TCR beta chain was defined by its CDR3 amino acid sequence together with its V-gene family, and reads without a unique V-gene family were excluded. To address suspected cross-contamination and a sequencing artifact, a later analysis removed approximately 600 highly shared, low-generation-probability nucleotide sequences. In a later analysis, a clonal expansion index for each public chain was calculated from normalized within-repertoire ranks of inferred template counts. In a later analysis, generation probabilities were computed with a VDJ recombination model fitted to out-of-frame rearrangements, and the resulting probabilities were checked against IGoR. Hypergeometric tests were used in a later analysis to score TCR-TCR, TCR-HLA and TCR-CMV co-occurrence, with a repertoire-size bias correction applied to the TCR pairs. False discovery rates were estimated in a later analysis by permuting HLA or CMV assignments 20 times. In a later analysis, co-occurring TCRs were grouped with DBSCAN, and TCRdist sequence similarity was added when clustering was performed within HLA-allele-positive subsets. For co-occurrence clustering, repertoires with fewer than 30,000 or more than 120,000 public chains were excluded, along with roughly 5 repertoires with anomalous nucleotide sharing. What TCRdb holds here is the immuneACCESS table cut down to in-frame rearrangements. Part of the clones is not present; checked against another copy, under half of the missing clones reflect an unresolved V gene, and the others are unexplained. V and J calls and clone size are copied from that table; D and trimming were computed from the DNA. This sample holds around 210,000 clones; more than 75% were observed only once. Jointly, the top ten make up about 0.36% of the sample.

In total, around 600 healthy bone marrow donors made up the cohort. Cohort members were all nominally healthy when sampled, although unrecorded immune exposures were likely present. The donor was CMV seropositive and was included in the group of almost 300 seropositive cohort members. Every donor gave a peripheral blood sample, and the peripheral blood mononuclear cells from that sample were used for TCR beta sequencing. Genomic DNA extraction from the blood cell samples was performed with the Qiagen DNeasy Blood Extraction Kit. Reading from cysteine to phenylalanine, the CDR3 counts 15 amino acids. The DNA shown is the 45-base CDR3, in frame from base 1. CDR1 KGHSH and CDR2 LQKENI are derived from the germline V gene. The V end gives up 2 bases and the J end 6 bases, leaving 9 bases in the junction not matched to a gene. This sample is part of a study of cytomegalovirus exposure and HLA in healthy donors listed by TCRdb under 2017. For the wider study: In an earlier analysis of 587 of the donors, approximately 300 Gb of sequence data and 120 million or so unique TCR beta sequences from approximately 180 million T cells were reported. About 330 gigabases of sequencing data and about 92 million unique TCR sequences made up an early release that covered 500 to 650 HLA-typed donors. Of the approximately 400 genotyped donors, approximately 80% fell in the genetic ancestry cluster associated with self-reported Caucasian donors. The aim of the study was to test whether cataloging public T cell receptors could identify signatures of past pathogen exposure. The T cell repertoires of roughly 660 subjects were profiled by immunosequencing and related to cytomegalovirus serostatus. Besides the first cohort of 500 to 700 subjects, a separate validation cohort made up of 90 to 150 different subjects was used. The study combined high-throughput TCR immunosequencing, statistical association of individual TCRs with disease status, and machine learning to predict cytomegalovirus infection status. A later analysis re-analyzed previously published TCR beta repertoires from 666 donors and added high-resolution HLA genotyping to study TCR occurrence patterns. Rather than drawing on any new phenotypic data, the later analysis identified candidate immune exposures from TCR beta sequences and the way those sequences occurred across donors. In an earlier analysis of 587 of the donors, high-throughput TCR beta sequencing was used to judge whether each TCR beta V gene segment behaved as functional or pseudogenic. Donor age, sex, ethnicity and CMV serostatus were compiled together with the repertoire data. Genome-wide SNP genotypes for about 65% of the 666 donors were used in a later genetic analysis, which treated that subset as a discovery cohort. Every discovery cohort repertoire had been produced on one sequencing platform. HLA typing included class I and class II loci at four-digit resolution. Typing coverage varied by locus: roughly 620-640 donors for A, B, C, DRB1 and DQB1; more than 500 for DQA1; around 570 for DPA1; more than 450 for DPB1. Because of strong linkage in the cohort, a few DR-DQ haplotypes were treated as single units for association and clustering. Across under 500 genotyped donors of the cohort, an average of approximately 240,000 unique TCR beta nucleotide sequences per donor were sequenced, and 15% to 20% of those sequences were non-productive.

What the work shows at the level of the full study, not this receptor alone: In vitro tests confirmed that three of the cytomegalovirus-associated TCR beta chains recognize cytomegalovirus antigens. Some IMGT-functional V segments, including TRBV6-2 and TRBV6-3, could not be distinguished by the 87-base-pair reads and were therefore excluded. The study listed 170 or so TCR beta chains as associated with cytomegalovirus. An earlier analysis of approximately 590 of the donors showed that most TCR beta V segments appeared in productive rearrangements either about 87% or about 30% of the time, which broadly matched IMGT annotations. Because counts were too low, about 18 rarely observed V segments, including chromosome 9 orphons, were excluded from the earlier analysis of under 650 of the donors. The presence/absence analyses assumed that sequencing depth was roughly uniform across donors, and that assumption may not be true. The classifier was reported to diagnose cytomegalovirus status with high specificity and sensitivity in both the original cohort and the validation cohort. According to the authors, the approach could potentially be generalized to other disease states and immunological phenotypes. A further reported finding was that TCR beta sequences accurately predicted the HLA-A and HLA-B alleles for most subjects in the first cohort. In a later genetic analysis, a missense DCLRE1C variant was associated with V-gene and J-gene trimming of TCR beta chains, and the association was replicated in an independent cohort. Most TCR sequences were observed very rarely across donors, whereas some public TCRs were present in many individuals. In a later analysis, most CMV-associated TCR beta chains were found to appear HLA-restricted, with HLA associations seemingly driven largely by CMV exposure. Specific HLA alleles were associated with 15,000 to 20,000 TCR beta sequences at a false discovery rate of 0.05 in a later analysis. CMV serostatus was the only immune exposure information available for the cohort. The cohort was sequenced for TCR beta chains only, and without alpha or paired-chain data the features that could be detected were limited. A later analysis found that HLA-associated TCR beta chains were more clonally expanded and had lower generation probabilities than equally common non-associated chains. The sequencing pipeline was judged likely to have produced a cluster of highly shared sequence variants as a technical artifact. Several of the top co-occurrence clusters appeared to be linked to parvovirus B19, influenza, CMV and Epstein-Barr virus, according to a later analysis. Because some donors lacked HLA typing at each locus, the association tests relied only on the typed subset. Compared with the roughly 700-donor mean, donors in an Asian-associated ancestry cluster had fewer N-insertions in productive TCRs, according to a later genetic analysis. According to a later analysis, TCR association rates differed among HLA loci, with DRB1 alleles showing the most associated TCRs and HLA-C alleles showing the fewest. Correlated functional status among segregating V segments might reflect linkage disequilibrium, but an unknown experimental factor could not be ruled out. Strong co-occurrence of HLA alleles, especially DR and DQ, made assigning TCR associations to individual alleles difficult.

Input material: PBMCs. The chain is made from TRBV18 and TRBJ1-1; TRBD1 aligns with 7 central bases. The source is a male donor in good health and CMV-seropositive. The DNA sequence is given as TGTGCCAGCTCACCAATGTTAGGGGGCGCGGCTGAAGCTTTCTTT. This codes for CASSPMLGGAAEAFF.